One T cell receptor (beta chain) is described in this entry. Its antigen is not identified. This entry comes from a study of graft-versus-host responses after intestinal transplantation. Profiled with immunoSEQ multiplex PCR; TCRdb holds only in-frame clones, not every one. This sample has tens of thousands of clones, with 80% to 95% found just once. Regarding the study as a whole: Graft-donor T cell macrochimerism coincided with high graft-versus-host to host-versus-graft clonal ratios in allografts.

The germline gives CDR1 MGHRA, CDR2 YSYEKL. Trimming took 2 bases from V and 3 from J; bases not matched to a gene: 7. The CDR3 totals 20 residues. This chain joins TRBV4-1 and TRBJ2-6; TRBD2 agrees at 16 bases. This specimen was bone marrow, taken roughly 110 weeks after intestinal transplantation. This TCR derives from a human patient who received an intestinal transplant, so some T cells may come from the graft donor. The CDR3 DNA reads TGCGCCAGCAGCCAACTGCCGGGACTAGCGGGAGGGGGTGGGGCCAACGTCCTGACTTTC. This sequence encodes CASSQLPGLAGGGGANVLTF.